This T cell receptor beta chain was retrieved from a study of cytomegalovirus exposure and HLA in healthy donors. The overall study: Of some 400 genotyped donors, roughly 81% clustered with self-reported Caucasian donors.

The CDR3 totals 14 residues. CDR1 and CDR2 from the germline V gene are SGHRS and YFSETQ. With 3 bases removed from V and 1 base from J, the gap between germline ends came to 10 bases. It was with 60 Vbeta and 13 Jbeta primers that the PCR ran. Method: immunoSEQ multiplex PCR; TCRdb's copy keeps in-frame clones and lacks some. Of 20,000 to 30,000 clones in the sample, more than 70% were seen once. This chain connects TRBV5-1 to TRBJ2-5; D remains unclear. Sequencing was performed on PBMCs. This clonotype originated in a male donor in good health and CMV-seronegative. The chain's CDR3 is CASSSTNPQETQYF. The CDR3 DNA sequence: TGCGCCAGCAGCTCCACTAACCCCCAAGAGACCCAGTACTTC.